This T cell receptor (beta chain) was sequenced for a study of T-cell memory formation after mild COVID-19. Whole-study context: TCR clusters were mostly confined to one donor each. Overall study findings and caveats: In pre-infection memory, a portion of responding clones appeared, which suggested that cross-reactive memory joined. Researchers report contracting CD4+ clones mostly in CM and EM, with CD8+ clones in EMRA.

TCRdb called the 5' RACE reads again in MiXCR, with one record for every CDR3 protein. The sample holds some 310,000 distinct CDR3 sequences, 20% to 25% seen once. The CDR3 loop spans 15 amino acids. V shed 3 bases, J shed 4 bases, and the junction held 3 bases outside the gene matches. The germline V gene encodes CDR1 SEHNR and CDR2 FQNEAQ (reference sequence). Of note for this clonotype: Its antigen is not identified.

This sequence was found in a man between 18 and 35 years old who had mild COVID-19 (a few samples of this study predate the infection). Cell type and time point are not known. The source material was PBMCs or a T cell subset sorted from them (not recorded which). V gene TRBV7-9 combines with J gene TRBJ2-2; 9 bases are a match to TRBD1. The CDR3 coding sequence is TGTGCCAGCAGCTTTGGGACAGGGAGCACCGGGGAGCTGTTTTTT. Its translation: CASSFGTGSTGELFF.